This TCR beta chain stems from a study of cytomegalovirus exposure and HLA in healthy donors. Findings and caveats of the study: Versus the approximately 720-donor mean, an Asian-associated ancestry cluster reportedly showed fewer N-insertions in a later analysis. Some V segments, TRBV6-2 and TRBV6-3 among them, were indistinguishable and were therefore excluded. A likely sequencing artifact accounted for one observed cluster of highly shared sequence variants. A later analysis showed that HLA-associated TCR beta chains had undergone more clonal expansion than equally common others.

About this clone itself: Its antigen is unknown.

With 1 base clipped from V and 0 bases from J, the junction kept 5 bases outside the gene matches. The CDR3 has 16 residues. Looked up from germline, CDR1 is SGHTA and CDR2 is FQGNSA. PCR amplification relied on 60 Vbeta primers (plus 13 Jbeta primers). Produced via immunoSEQ multiplex PCR; TCRdb's table is partial and in-frame only. The repertoire holds more than 60,000 clones, with 79% as singletons. The rearrangement uses TRBV7-2 and TRBJ2-5; 7 nucleotides agree with TRBD2. This TCR derives from a woman between 25 and 40 years old in good health and CMV-seronegative. What was sequenced was PBMCs. The CDR3: CASSLEGGGNQETQYF. CDR3 in DNA: TGTGCCAGCAGCTTAGAAGGCGGGGGAAACCAAGAGACCCAGTACTTC.